This entry lists 22 T cell receptor beta chains sequenced from one sample in a study of persistence of HIV-infected CD4 T cells (dated by TCRdb to between 2020 and 2021). Their antigens are not known. The treatment or condition label on this specimen signifies: suppressive antiretroviral therapy. As a nonspecific positive control representing the CD4+ T cell repertoire, cells were stimulated with anti-CD3/anti-CD28 magnetic beads. Responding CD4+ T cells were sorted by upregulation of both CD40 ligand and CD69. The immunoSEQ hsTCRB assay version 4 in survey mode was used to sequence TCRbeta repertoires from genomic DNA. What TCRdb holds here is the immuneACCESS table cut down to in-frame rearrangements. Part of the clones is not present; checked against another copy, under half of the missing clones reflect an unresolved V gene, and the others are unexplained. The sample profile shows 35,000 to 40,000 clones; about nine tenths of them were found once. 1.3% of the sample lies in the top ten.

This specimen was CD4+ T cells sorted from PBMCs after approximately 18-hour stimulation, taken from a patient who received antiretroviral therapy. What the cell subset or site label conveys for this sample: CD40L+CD69+ CD4 T cells responding to anti-CD3/anti-CD28 beads, representing the overall repertoire. These receptors were obtained from an adult man with HIV who was CMV-seropositive.

In DNA, the CDR3 is TGTGCCAGCACTCTACGTGGGAACACTGAAGCTTTCTTT. Translated, it gives CASTLRGNTEAFF. The rearrangement links TRBV5-4 to TRBJ1-1, with D uncertain. CDR1 SGHNT and CDR2 YYREEE come from the germline V gene (reference sequence). The CDR3 covers 13 residues. Trimming removed 6 bases at V and 1 base at J, with 10 bases between.

The rearrangement uses TRBV3-1 (or the pseudogene TRBV3-2) and TRBJ2-1; TRBD1 matches at 11 bases. V trimming: 6 bases; J trimming: 8 bases; junction bases outside the gene matches: 6. Per germline, CDR1 LGHDT and CDR2 YNNKEL (reference sequence). The CDR3 length is 14 residues. CDR3 protein: CASRRGQGGHEQFF. In nucleotides, the CDR3 is TGTGCCAGCAGGCGGGGACAGGGGGGGCATGAGCAGTTCTTC.

Only a few counts were recorded for this clone. The rearrangement links TRBV2 to TRBJ1-6; D gene unclear. Looked up from germline, CDR1 is SNHLY and CDR2 is FYNNEI. Trimming removed 4 bases at V and 7 bases at J, with 11 bases between. The CDR3 is made up of 14 amino acids. The CDR3 DNA follows: TGTGCCAGCAGTGTTATGGGTGGGAATTCACCCCTCCACTTT. It codes for CASSVMGGNSPLHF.

This chain links TRBV18 with TRBJ1-1, with D possibly being TRBD1 (6 bases). The CDR3 has 13 amino acids. CDR1 and CDR2 (germline): KGHSH, LQKENI. V shed 3 bases and J shed 9 bases, with 14 bases lying between them. The CDR3 reads CASSPPGQTQAFF. In nucleotides, the CDR3 is TGTGCCAGCTCACCCCCTGGACAGACGCAAGCTTTCTTT.

The chain has TRBV5-1 and TRBJ1-2; D perhaps matches TRBD1 (5 bases). Trimming took 0 bases from V and 4 from J, leaving 10 bases between them. The CDR3 has 14 amino acids. Looked up from germline, CDR1 is SGHRS and CDR2 is YFSETQ. CDR3 bases: TGCGCCAGCAGCTTGGGGCAGGGATCCTATGGCTACACCTTC. As protein: CASSLGQGSYGYTF.

The chain combines TRBV7-2 with TRBJ2-5, with no clear D. Germline V CDR1 and CDR2: SGHTA, FQGNSA. Trimming left V 3 bases short and J 5 bases short, with 16 bases between. The CDR3 has 15 residues. The CDR3 loop is CASSFGGAPRETQYF. CDR3 nucleotides: TGTGCCAGCAGCTTTGGCGGAGCCCCGCGGGAGACCCAGTACTTC.

The V and J genes are TRBV7-2 and TRBJ2-3; 9 bases map to TRBD1. V lost 5 bases to trimming and J lost 4 bases; unmatched junction nucleotides: 7. This CDR3 is built from 15 residues. Looked up from germline, CDR1 is SGHTA and CDR2 is FQGNSA. DNA of the CDR3: TGTGCCAGCAGCATAGGACAGGGGAACTCAGATACGCAGTATTTT. The encoded protein is CASSIGQGNSDTQYF.

V is TRBV7-9 and J is TRBJ2-1; D is possibly TRBD2 (6 bases). Trimming pared 5 bases from V and 8 bases from J, leaving 13 bases between. Germline-derived CDR1 and CDR2 are SEHNR and FQNEAQ (reference sequence). This CDR3 has 13 amino acids. The CDR3 region is CASSPAWGDEQFF. The DNA of the CDR3 is TGTGCCAGCAGCCCCGCCTGGGGGGATGAGCAGTTCTTC. Variable domain in full (rest from reference TRBV7-9 and TRBJ2-1): DTGVSQNPRHKITKRGQNVTFRCDPISEHNRLYWYRQTLGQGPEFLTYFQNEAQLEKSRLLSDRFSAERPKGSFSTLEIQRTEQGDSAMYLCASSPAWGDEQFFGPGTRLTVL.

The chain employs TRBV28 and TRBJ1-6, with D hard to call. Germline assignment: CDR1 MDHEN and CDR2 SYDVKM. This CDR3 is 15 amino acids long. V dropped 6 bases and J dropped 0 bases, with 9 bases sitting between them. CDR3 DNA: TGTGCCAGCAGCCCCCCCAGCTCCTATAATTCACCCCTCCACTTT. Protein sequence: CASSPPSSYNSPLHF.

The V and J genes are TRBV30 and TRBJ1-1; maybe TRBD1 (6 bases). Germline values: CDR1 GTSNPN, CDR2 SVGIG (reference sequence). The length of the CDR3 is 13 residues. Trimming left V 4 bases short and J 1 base short, with 10 bases between. CDR3 nucleotides: TGTGCCTGGATCGGACAGCCGAACACTGAAGCTTTCTTT. It yields the protein CAWIGQPNTEAFF.

The CDR3 DNA follows: TGCGGAAGGAGTTTGGACACTGAAGCTTTCTTT. This encodes CGRSLDTEAFF. The chain is built from TRBV20-1 and TRBJ1-1, with D unclear. Germline CDR1 DFQATT, CDR2 SNEGSKA (reference sequence). The CDR3 is made up of 11 amino acids.

The rearrangement uses TRBV19 and TRBJ1-1; 9 nucleotides align to TRBD1. Germline CDR1 reads LNHDA; CDR2 reads SQIVND (reference sequence). This CDR3 has 11 amino acids. With V trimmed by 6 bases and J by 11 bases, 4 bases remained unmatched. The CDR3 protein is CASSTDRGAFF. The CDR3 DNA reads TGTGCCAGTAGCACCGACAGGGGGGCTTTCTTT. The variable domain in full, completed from reference TRBV19 and TRBJ1-1, reads DGGITQSPKYLFRKEGQNVTLSCEQNLNHDAMYWYRQDPGQGLRLIYYSQIVNDFQKGDIAEGYSVSREKKESFPLTVTSAQKNPTAFYLCASSTDRGAFFGQGTRLTVV.

This clone appeared once. DNA for the CDR3: TGTGCCAGCAGGGTTGGCACCCACGAGCAGTACTTC. Amino acid sequence: CASRVGTHEQYF. This sequence joins TRBV12-3 or TRBV12-4 and TRBJ2-7; no firm D call. The CDR3 has 12 residues. V shed 6 bases and J shed 5 bases, with 11 bases lying between them.

The chain is built from TRBV2 and TRBJ1-3; D ambiguous. V was clipped by 4 bases and J by 10 bases, with 17 bases between them. The germline CDR1 and CDR2 sequences are SNHLY and FYNNEI. The CDR3 length is 14 residues. The CDR3 sequence is CASSVEGPHGTIYF. The CDR3 DNA sequence: TGTGCCAGCAGTGTAGAAGGGCCCCATGGAACCATATATTTT.

This chain connects TRBV19 to TRBJ2-1; TRBD2 matches 9 bases. CDR1 LNHDA and CDR2 SQIVND come from the germline V gene (reference sequence). V gave up 3 bases and J gave up 5 bases; unmatched junction bases: 8. The CDR3 is 16 residues long. In DNA, the CDR3 is TGTGCCAGTAGTATTAAGGTGGCGGGAGGGAACAATGAGCAGTTCTTC. Its protein is CASSIKVAGGNNEQFF. The variable domain in full, with the rest retrieved from reference TRBV19 and TRBJ2-1, is DGGITQSPKYLFRKEGQNVTLSCEQNLNHDAMYWYRQDPGQGLRLIYYSQIVNDFQKGDIAEGYSVSREKKESFPLTVTSAQKNPTAFYLCASSIKVAGGNNEQFFGPGTRLTVL.

The chain uses TRBV27 and TRBJ1-1; 8 bases line up with TRBD1. The V and J ends lost 2 bases and 4 bases, in that order; junction bases with no gene match: 3. The germline V gene encodes CDR1 MNHEY and CDR2 SMNVEV (reference sequence). CDR3 length equals 14 residues. This chain's CDR3 is CASSLADRVTEAFF. For the CDR3, the DNA is TGTGCCAGCAGTTTAGCGGACAGGGTCACTGAAGCTTTCTTT.

The rearrangement links TRBV6-2 or TRBV6-3 to TRBJ2-6; 8 bases map to TRBD1. The V and J ends lost 6 bases and 0 bases, in that order; junction bases with no gene match: 10. CDR3 length: 18 residues. Germline V gene data show CDR1 as MNHEY and CDR2 as SVGEGT. CDR3 in DNA: TGTGCCAGCAGCCTCGGGGACAGGTTAAGCTCTGGGGCCAACGTCCTGACTTTC. Its protein product is CASSLGDRLSSGANVLTF.

Here the CDR3 reads CAWMQRGPGTRLYF. CDR3 bases: TGTGCCTGGATGCAAAGGGGCCCAGGCACCCGCCTATACTTC. The chain combines TRBV30 with TRBJ2-7, with a weak D call TRBD1 (5 bases). V gave up 4 bases and J gave up 13 bases, with 26 bases separating them. The germline CDR1 and CDR2 sequences are GTSNPN and SVGIG (reference sequence). The CDR3 extends over 14 amino acids.

This chain joins TRBV9 and TRBJ2-7; D tentatively fits TRBD1 or TRBD2 (6 bases each). Germline CDR1 and CDR2: SGDLS and YYNGEE. V shed 3 bases and J shed 7 bases, with 20 bases lying between them. The CDR3 loop spans 15 amino acids. In DNA form, the CDR3 reads TGTGCCAGCAGCGCCGGGACTCTCGATACAGGGGAGCAGTACTTC. This codes for CASSAGTLDTGEQYF.

The chain links TRBV19 to TRBJ1-3; no clear D gene. Germline V gene data show CDR1 as LNHDA and CDR2 as SQIVND (reference sequence). V was pared by 3 bases and J by 2 bases, with 11 bases between. CDR3 size: 15 residues. Here the CDR3 reads CASSMRGKTGNTIYF. The CDR3 nucleotides are TGTGCCAGTAGTATGAGAGGGAAGACTGGAAACACCATATATTTT.

The chain recombines TRBV4-1 with TRBJ1-1; D ambiguous. Germline assignment: CDR1 MGHRA and CDR2 YSYEKL. The CDR3 spans 13 residues. Trimming cost V 2 bases and J 5 bases, with 9 bases left between them. CDR3 bases: TGCGCCAGCAGCCAACCCCCGGTTACTGAAGCTTTCTTT. Translated: CASSQPPVTEAFF.

V and J are TRBV5-4 and TRBJ1-2; D gene ambiguous. CDR1 is SGHNT and CDR2 is YYREEE in the germline V gene (reference sequence). Trimming removed 0 bases from V and 3 bases from J, with 9 bases in between. This CDR3 spans 14 amino acids. The CDR3 loop reads CASSLAGLYYGYTF. The CDR3 coding sequence is TGTGCCAGCAGCTTGGCCGGGCTTTACTATGGCTACACCTTC. Together with reference TRBV5-4 and TRBJ1-2, the CDR3 gives the full variable domain: ETGVTQSPTHLIKTRGQQVTLRCSSQSGHNTVSWYQQALGQGPQFIFQYYREEENGRGNFPPRFSGLQFPNYSSELNVNALELDDSALYLCASSLAGLYYGYTFGSGTRLTVV.